These T cell receptor beta chains were read from a single sample in a study of T cells in Graves' hyperthyroidism and ophthalmopathy. A single record per CDR3 protein comes from TCRdb applying MiXCR to the multiplex PCR reads. Among 650,000 to 800,000 distinct CDR3 sequences listed, 45% were seen once. The sequenced sample consisted of peripheral blood or thyroid tissue (not recorded which). The origin of the receptors is an adult man with Graves' disease, either hyperthyroidism or ophthalmopathy (not recorded which). Each CDR3 is given with its conserved first and last residue. The order of the fields is D gene, clone size, J gene, V gene, CDR3 DNA, CDR3 protein. D genes are given only for firm matches. For some rows the clone size is stated as once, few or many, or as a class when expanded; others skip it.

-	-	TRBJ1-1	TRBV11-2	TGTGCCAGCAGCTTAGTAGTTGTTCCGGACAGTTTGAACACTGAAGCTTTCTTT	CASSLVVVPDSLNTEAFF
TRBD1	many	TRBJ2-7	TRBV10-3	TGTGCCATCACTGGGACAGGGCTAGCCTACGAGCAGTACTTC	CAITGTGLAYEQYF
-	-	TRBJ2-7	TRBV5-1	TGCGCCAGCAGCTTGGATGCGGTTACAAAGCAGTACTTC	CASSLDAVTKQYF
TRBD1	-	TRBJ1-2	TRBV10-3	TGTGCCAGCAGTTTTACAGGGGCCTATGGCTACACCTTC	CASSFTGAYGYTF
-	-	TRBJ1-5	TRBV6-2/TRBV6-3	TGTGCCAGCAGTTCCTTCCCGGGACGGCCAGCTAGCAATCAGCCCCAGCATTTT	CASSSFPGRPASNQPQHF
-	-	TRBJ2-7	TRBV20-1	TGCAATGCTAGAGTTCGGACAGCGGGCGAGCAGTACTTC	CNARVRTAGEQYF
-	once	TRBJ1-6	TRBV11-3	TGTGCCAGCAGCTTAAGCGGGGGGCTGCCCCTCCACTTT	CASSLSGGLPLHF
TRBD1	-	TRBJ1-5	TRBV15	TGTGCCACCAGCATCGGACAGGGGGCGAATCAGCCCCAGCATTTT	CATSIGQGANQPQHF
TRBD1	many	TRBJ1-6	TRBV7-9	TGTGCCAGCAGCCCTCGGGACAGGTACCTCCATTTAAGCTCCTATAATTCACCCCTCCACTTT	CASSPRDRYLHLSSYNSPLHF
-	few	TRBJ2-2	TRBV7-2	TGTGCCAGCAGCTTAGGATCCAGGCCCGGGGAGCTGTTTTTT	CASSLGSRPGELFF
TRBD1	few	TRBJ2-6	TRBV7-9	TGTGCCAGCAGCTTACGAGGGACAGGAGAAAGCTCTGGGGCCAACGTCCTGACTTTC	CASSLRGTGESSGANVLTF
TRBD1	few	TRBJ2-5	TRBV10-3	TGTGCCAGCGGCCTGACAGGGGTTCCCACCCAGTACTTC	CASGLTGVPTQYF
-	few	TRBJ1-4	TRBV7-9	TGTGCCAGCAGCCCAAGGGGAGGGAGTGAAAAACTGTTTTTT	CASSPRGGSEKLFF
-	-	TRBJ2-5	TRBV2	TGTGCCAGCAGTGAAGCAGTGCAGGATCGGGACGTCCAGTACTTC	CASSEAVQDRDVQYF
-	-	TRBJ2-2	TRBV24-1	TGTGCCACCAGTGATTTGGGCTTGAACACCGGGGAGCTGTTTTTT	CATSDLGLNTGELFF
-	-	TRBJ1-4	TRBV9	TGTGCCAGCAGCGTATATGGGAATGAAAAACTGTTTTTT	CASSVYGNEKLFF
TRBD1	-	TRBJ1-5	TRBV2	TGTGCCAGCAGTGCAATAGGAGGGGGCCAGCCCCAGCATTTT	CASSAIGGGQPQHF
-	-	TRBJ2-2	TRBV7-9	TGTGCCATCAGCTTAGAATACGGGGAGCTGTTTTTT	CAISLEYGELFF
TRBD2	-	TRBJ2-1	TRBV2	TGTGCCAGCAGCCTAGCGGGGGGCCACAATGAGCAGTTCTTC	CASSLAGGHNEQFF
-	many	TRBJ1-1	TRBV7-2	TGTGCCAGCAGCTTAGACAGGGTGAAGAAAGCTTTCTTT	CASSLDRVKKAFF
-	-	TRBJ1-1	TRBV20-1	TGCAGTGCCCATCCCGGGGCCCTCACTGAAGCTTTCTTT	CSAHPGALTEAFF
TRBD1	-	TRBJ1-4	TRBV7-9	TGTGCCAGCAGCCCCCGGGACAGGGTAGGATCGGATGAAAAACTGTCTTTT	CASSPRDRVGSDEKLSF
TRBD1	many	TRBJ2-6	TRBV2	TGTGCCAGCAGAGACAGGGCTGGGGCCAACGTCCTGACTTTC	CASRDRAGANVLTF
-	-	TRBJ1-2	TRBV6-5	TGTGCCAGCAGTTACGGGACTTTAGGCTACACCTTC	CASSYGTLGYTF
TRBD2	few	TRBJ2-7	TRBV19	TGTGCCAGTACCCCGACTAGCATCCTCTACGAGCAGTACTTC	CASTPTSILYEQYF
TRBD1	many	TRBJ2-5	TRBV6-5	TGTGCCAGCAGTAAACTCGGGACAGCACAAGAGACCCAGTACTTC	CASSKLGTAQETQYF
TRBD2	few	TRBJ2-7	TRBV20-1	TGCAGTGCTAGAGATATAGCGGGAGGACCCTACGAGCAGTACTTC	CSARDIAGGPYEQYF
-	-	TRBJ1-1	TRBV10-3	TGTGCCATCAGCTCACCCCTACAGGGTGAAGCTTTCTTT	CAISSPLQGEAFF
TRBD1	-	TRBJ1-6	TRBV20-1	TGCAGTGTCCAGGGGGCGAATAATTCACCCCTCCACTTT	CSVQGANNSPLHF
-	-	TRBJ2-7	TRBV5-1	TGCGCCAGCAGCTTGGAGAGGGGCCGCTTCTACGAGCAGTACTTC	CASSLERGRFYEQYF